This TCR beta chain was retrieved from a study of T cells in Graves' hyperthyroidism and ophthalmopathy (dated by TCRdb to about 2019). General notes on the study: Peripheral blood samples were taken at the time of initial diagnosis, prior to any treatment. In addition, the study compared T-cell repertoires in thyroid tissue and in blood from five to seven Graves' hyperthyroidism patients. The paper reports TCR Vbeta CDR3 sequencing of 130 to 150 peripheral blood samples: 40 to 45 ophthalmopathy, roughly 80 hyperthyroidism and around 17 progressor patients. Once sampling was done, hyperthyroidism patients were given methimazole at a starting dose of 30 mg daily, whereas ophthalmopathy patients were given high-dose intravenous methylprednisolone. Whether ophthalmopathy could be predicted prospectively was tested in an independent validation cohort made up of approximately 19 hyperthyroidism patients plus 17 patients who later progressed to ophthalmopathy. For training and testing, the 80 to 100 patients in the discovery cohort were randomly divided in a 7:3 ratio. To identify distinguishing TCR V-J signatures, a discovery cohort of some 100 patients was used, comprising 43 with Graves' ophthalmopathy and around 57 with stable Graves' hyperthyroidism.

Stable Graves' hyperthyroidism was defined as no progression to ophthalmopathy during 18 months of follow-up. Hyperthyroidism patients were aged 18 to 65 years and newly diagnosed, with disease duration of less than 2 months. Any patient with an uncontrolled infection, another autoimmune disease, pregnancy or lactation was excluded. Diagnoses relied on clinical symptoms, serum thyroxine and TRAb, thyroid ultrasound and orbital computed tomography. PBMCs were isolated from approximately 10 ml of fresh peripheral blood by Ficoll-Paque density gradient centrifugation. Total RNA was extracted using Trizol reagent, and RNA quality was assessed on an Agilent 2100 Bioanalyzer. Points on this clonotype: Its cognate antigen has yet to be identified. No much larger clone exists at a distance of one base, and base qualities are not known.

The TCR beta CDR3 regions were amplified from the RNA transcripts. For the first round of RT-PCR on the TCR CDR3, the HTBI primer set was used together with the Qiagen OneStep RT-PCR kit. Libraries were constructed in a second round of multiplex PCR, after which size selection and purification were carried out. Libraries were sequenced paired-end with 100 bp reads on an Illumina HiSeq2000. Per the original workflow: SOAPnuke was used to process the raw data, throwing out any read that contained adapters or uncalled bases, had a mean Phred below 15, or lacked an exact constant-primer or identifier match. COPE v1.2.5 was used to merge high-quality paired reads, and clonotypes were defined as unique nucleotide sequences. MiTCR v1.1 was used to align the clonotypes against IMGT TRBV, TRBD and TRBJ reference segments. The analysis was restricted to V-J combinations with a frequency above 0.0001, which together covered roughly 99% of the repertoires. The TCS score was defined as the ratio of F50 (clonal expansion) to E x V (chaos), calculated using BLOSUM62-based TCRdist between CDR3 peptides within each V-J. Welch's t-statistics and random forest reduced 500 to 650 V-J features to roughly 13, which were used in a naive Bayes classifier (R e1071). TCRdb redid the processing of the public reads, applying fastp at Q25 and MiXCR, and retained in-frame beta chains. Here each entry gathers all rows of one CDR3 protein and keeps the most common genes and DNA. The V and J calls reflect TCRdb's pipeline rather than the authors' work. This sample comprises some 510,000 distinct CDR3 sequences, roughly 20% of them detected only once. Around a quarter of the sample comes from the top ten.

Sequences GTSNPN (CDR1) and SVGIG (CDR2) are obtained from the germline V gene (reference sequence). Trimming leaves V shorter by 3 bases and J shorter by 4 bases, with the junction holding 4 bases beyond the gene matches. Reading from cysteine to phenylalanine, the CDR3 counts 14 amino acids. Only the CDR3 portion is preserved as DNA: 42 bases, with reading frame beginning at the first base. Study-level results and caveats: A 13 V-J signature model separated ophthalmopathy from stable hyperthyroidism, with just over 85% sensitivity and 81.08% specificity in cross-validation and 80%/75% in testing. In validation, the model predicted progression to ophthalmopathy a median of 6.5 months before onset, with roughly 68% sensitivity and about 72% specificity. Most expanded thyroid clonotypes (frequency above 0.001) were also detected in blood, a finding suggesting that blood repertoires may reflect thyroid immune responses. Sample size was not statistically predetermined, and investigators were not blinded to group allocation.

Recombination linked TRBV30 to TRBJ2-2; 8 junctional bases match TRBD1. Material for sequencing was blood. The TCR comes from a young man with Graves' hyperthyroidism. Here the CDR3 is given as CAWRGTGATGELFF. In nucleotide form, the sequence is TGTGCCTGGAGAGGGACAGGCGCCACCGGGGAGCTGTTTTTT.